Shown below are 7 T cell receptor beta chains from a single sample sequenced in a study of T-cell memory formation after mild COVID-19. From the 5' RACE reads, TCRdb called clonotypes with MiXCR, one entry per CDR3 protein. The sample comprises tens of thousands of distinct CDR3 sequences, 12% of which are singletons, and about 25% rests with the top ten. Specimen: PBMCs or a T cell subset sorted from them (not recorded which). The receptor source for this set is a man aged 18-30 years who had mild COVID-19 (a few samples of this study predate the infection). Cell type and time point are not known.

This clonotype occurred a few times. The rearrangement uses TRBV9 and TRBJ2-3, with 10 bases that match TRBD2. The V and J ends lost 0 bases and 4 bases, in that order; junction bases with no gene match: 2. The CDR3 has 15 residues. Germline CDR1 reads SGDLS; CDR2 reads YYNGEE. The CDR3 region is CASSVGGLAADTQYF. The CDR3 DNA is TGTGCCAGCAGCGTAGGTGGACTAGCGGCAGATACGCAGTATTTT. Full variable domain (remainder filled in from reference TRBV9 and TRBJ2-3): DSGVTQTPKHLITATGQRVTLRCSPRSGDLSVYWYQQSLDQGLQFLIQYYNGEERAKGNILERFSAQQFPDLHSELNLSSLELGDSALYFCASSVGGLAADTQYFGPGTRLTVL.

The chain joins TRBV18 to TRBJ2-7; D assignment may be TRBD1 or TRBD2 (6 bases each). Germline V gene sequence: CDR1 KGHSH, CDR2 LQKENI. The V end lost 0 bases, the J end lost 7 bases, and 16 bases lay between the germline ends. This CDR3 spans 15 amino acids. The CDR3 DNA follows: TGTGCCAGCTCACCACCTAGTAGTCGGAGGGGGGAGCAGTACGTC. Amino acid sequence: CASSPPSSRRGEQYV.

This chain links TRBV6-5 with TRBJ2-1; D gene uncertain. The germline V gene has CDR1 MNHEY and CDR2 SVGAGI. The V and J ends lost 3 bases and 4 bases respectively, with 7 bases between them. The CDR3 runs 13 residues. CDR3 region: CASSYSAYNEQFF. CDR3 nucleotides: TGTGCCAGCAGTTATTCAGCTTACAATGAGCAGTTCTTC.

In this sample, this clonotype turned up a few times. CDR3 protein: CSARASGRVGGTDTQYF. As DNA, the CDR3 is TGCAGTGCTAGAGCATCAGGCAGGGTAGGGGGCACAGATACGCAGTATTTT. The chain couples TRBV20-1 to TRBJ2-3; possible D gene TRBD1, 5 bases. This CDR3 has 17 amino acids. With 1 base removed from V and 1 base from J, the gap between germline ends came to 18 bases. Germline V gene lookup returns CDR1 DFQATT and CDR2 SNEGSKA (reference sequence).

The genes are TRBV5-3 and TRBJ2-7, with D tentatively TRBD1 or TRBD2 (6 bases each). TRBV5-3 is annotated as an ORF whose role is uncertain. This CDR3 contains 14 residues. Trimming took off 4 bases at V and 2 bases at J, with 13 bases between the two ends. The CDR3 nucleotides read TGTGCCAGAAGCCCGAAAGGGGGGACCTACGAGCAGTACGTC. It is translated as CARSPKGGTYEQYV.

This clonotype has a handful of counts. V gene TRBV18 combines with J gene TRBJ2-7; D may match TRBD1 or TRBD2 (5 bases each). Germline CDR1 and CDR2: KGHSH and LQKENI. The CDR3 loop spans 14 amino acids. The V gene lost 3 bases and the J gene lost 1 base, with 10 bases spanning the gap. The CDR3 is CASSPGTFSYEQYV. CDR3 in DNA: TGTGCCAGCTCACCGGGGACCTTTTCCTACGAGCAGTACGTC.

This clonotype was recorded a few times. CDR3 DNA sequence: TGTGCCAGCAGCCCTTCCCGGGTAACTAATGAAAAACTGTTTTTT. Its translation: CASSPSRVTNEKLFF. The chain carries TRBV7-2 and TRBJ1-4, with D uncertain. This CDR3 has 15 residues. The V gene's germline CDR1 is SGHTA and CDR2 FQGNSA. Between the trimmed V and J ends, which lost 5 bases and 1 base, there was a span of 11 bases.